This paragraph covers one T cell receptor (beta chain) sequence. This entry belongs to a study of blood T cell repertoires in COVID-19. The CDR3 contains 15 residues. The germline V gene encodes CDR1 SGHDT and CDR2 YYEEEE. V was cut by 0 bases and J by 1 base, with 10 bases left in between. The protocol was immunoSEQ multiplex PCR, while the TCRdb copy is restricted to in-frame clones and leaves out a portion. The sample includes some 270,000 clones, 70% to 90% of them seen just once. Individuals aged about 18 to 89 years were recruited from fewer than 30 US areas. Grouping used clinical history reported by participants in a survey and questionnaire.

The chain links TRBV5-6 to TRBJ1-1; perhaps TRBD1 as D (6 bases). The sample consisted of PBMCs or T cells enriched from blood (not recorded which). The source is a woman aged 45 to 65 who had been exposed to COVID-19. CDR3 sequence: CASSLDTGSNTEAFF. The CDR3 DNA sequence: TGTGCCAGCAGCTTGGATACAGGGTCGAACACTGAAGCTTTCTTT.